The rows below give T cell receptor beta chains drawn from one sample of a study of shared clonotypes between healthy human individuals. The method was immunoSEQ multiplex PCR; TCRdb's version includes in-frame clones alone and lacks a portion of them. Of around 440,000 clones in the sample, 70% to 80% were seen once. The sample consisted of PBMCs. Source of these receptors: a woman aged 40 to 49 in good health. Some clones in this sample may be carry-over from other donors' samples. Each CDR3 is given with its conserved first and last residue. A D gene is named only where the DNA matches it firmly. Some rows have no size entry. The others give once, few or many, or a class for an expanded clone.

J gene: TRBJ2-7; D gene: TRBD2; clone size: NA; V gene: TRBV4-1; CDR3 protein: CASSSPRAGGGSSYEQYF; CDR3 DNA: TGCGCCAGCAGCTCCCCCAGAGCCGGGGGGGGTTCCTCCTACGAGCAGTACTTC
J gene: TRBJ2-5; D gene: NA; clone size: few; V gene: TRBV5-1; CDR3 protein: CASSLGSQGSGETQYF; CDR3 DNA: TGCGCCAGCAGCTTGGGATCACAGGGATCCGGAGAGACCCAGTACTTC
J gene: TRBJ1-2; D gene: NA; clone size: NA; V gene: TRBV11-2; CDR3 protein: CASSVVGGYGYTF; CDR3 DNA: TGTGCCAGCAGCGTAGTGGGGGGCTATGGCTACACCTTC
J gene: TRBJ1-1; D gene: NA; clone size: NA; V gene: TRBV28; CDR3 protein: CASSATGMEGTEAFF; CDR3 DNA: TGTGCCAGCAGTGCAACAGGGATGGAGGGCACTGAAGCTTTCTTT
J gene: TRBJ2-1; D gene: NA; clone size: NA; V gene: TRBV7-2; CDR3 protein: CASTTAQKQFF; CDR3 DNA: TGTGCCAGCACCACGGCACAGAAGCAGTTCTTC
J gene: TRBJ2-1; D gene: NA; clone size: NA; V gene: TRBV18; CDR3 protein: CASSPPSPGYNEQFF; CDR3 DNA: TGTGCCAGCTCACCACCGTCCCCGGGCTACAATGAGCAGTTCTTC
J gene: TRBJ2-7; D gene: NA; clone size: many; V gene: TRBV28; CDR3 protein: CASSSQGFQQYF; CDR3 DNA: TGTGCCAGCAGTTCTCAGGGATTCCAGCAGTACTTC
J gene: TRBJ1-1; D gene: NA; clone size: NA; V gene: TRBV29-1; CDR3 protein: CSVSGNEAFF; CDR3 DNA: TGCAGCGTTTCGGGGAATGAAGCTTTCTTT
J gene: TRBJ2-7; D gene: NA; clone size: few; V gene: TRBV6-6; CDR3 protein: CASSYSGASDEQYF; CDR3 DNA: TGTGCCAGCAGTTACTCCGGGGCCTCCGACGAGCAGTACTTC
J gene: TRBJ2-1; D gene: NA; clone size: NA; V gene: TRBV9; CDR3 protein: CASSVAQDYYNEQFF; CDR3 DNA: TGTGCCAGCAGCGTAGCTCAGGACTACTACAATGAGCAGTTCTTC
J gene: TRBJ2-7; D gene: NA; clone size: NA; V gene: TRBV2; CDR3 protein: CASLGAEGFSYEQYF; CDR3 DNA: TGTGCCTCCCTCGGAGCGGAGGGCTTCTCCTACGAGCAGTACTTC
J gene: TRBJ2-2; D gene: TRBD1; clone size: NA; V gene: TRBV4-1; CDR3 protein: CASSLGTGGDTGELFF; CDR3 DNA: TGCGCCAGCAGCCTCGGGACAGGGGGCGACACCGGGGAGCTGTTTTTT
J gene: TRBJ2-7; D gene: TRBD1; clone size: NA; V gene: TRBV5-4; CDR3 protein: CASSWDSSTYEQYF; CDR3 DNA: TGTGCCAGCAGCTGGGACAGCTCGACCTACGAGCAGTACTTC
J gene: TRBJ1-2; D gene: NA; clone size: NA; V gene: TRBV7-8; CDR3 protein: CASSLAHREGYGYTF; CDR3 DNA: TGTGCCAGCAGCTTAGCACACAGGGAGGGGTATGGCTACACCTTC
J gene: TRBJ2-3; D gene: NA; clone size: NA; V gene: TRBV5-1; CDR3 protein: CASSLAGALGTDTQYF; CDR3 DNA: TGCGCCAGCAGCTTGGCAGGGGCGCTGGGGACAGATACGCAGTATTTT
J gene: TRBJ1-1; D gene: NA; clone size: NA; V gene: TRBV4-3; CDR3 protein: CASSQDDGYSTEAFF; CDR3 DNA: TGCGCCAGCAGCCAAGATGACGGTTATAGCACTGAAGCTTTCTTT
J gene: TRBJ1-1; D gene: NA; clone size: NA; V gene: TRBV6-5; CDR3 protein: CASSPGLYTEAFF; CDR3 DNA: TGTGCCAGCAGTCCAGGACTGTACACTGAAGCTTTCTTT
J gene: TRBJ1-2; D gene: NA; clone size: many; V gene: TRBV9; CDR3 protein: CASSPGGPWDYGYTF; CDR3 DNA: TGTGCCAGCAGCCCGGGGGGGCCTTGGGACTATGGCTACACCTTC
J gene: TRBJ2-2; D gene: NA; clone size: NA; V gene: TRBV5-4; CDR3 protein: CASTSRSTGELFF; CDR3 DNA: TGTGCCAGCACCTCAAGGAGCACCGGGGAGCTGTTTTTT
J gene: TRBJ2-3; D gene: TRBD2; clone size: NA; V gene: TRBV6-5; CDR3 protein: CASSSTSGSGTQYF; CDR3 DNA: TGTGCCAGCAGTTCCACTAGCGGGAGTGGTACGCAGTATTTT